This TCR beta chain was obtained from a study of blood T cell repertoires in COVID-19. Assay used: immunoSEQ multiplex PCR; TCRdb lists only in-frame clones, some missing. The sample lists 390,000 or so clones, around 87% seen once, with over 9.5% in the top ten. The material sequenced was peripheral blood. The sequence was obtained from a woman in her 30s with COVID-19, enrolled during active disease.

The CDR3 loop is CATQNGQLDEQFF. CDR3 bases: TGTGCCACCCAGAACGGACAGCTCGATGAGCAGTTCTTC. J is TRBJ2-1 and V is TRBV19; weak D call: TRBD1 (6 bases). The CDR3 has 13 amino acids. Trimming shortened V by 10 bases and J by 8 bases, and 18 bases separated the two germline ends. CDR1 LNHDA and CDR2 SQIVND come from the germline V gene (reference sequence).